This T cell receptor (beta chain) was sequenced for a study of blood T cell repertoires in COVID-19. Study as a whole: Italy, Spain and the United States were the sources of the convalescent and acute COVID-19 samples. Sample material is recorded as cDNA or gDNA derived from T cells, B-cell-depleted T cells, or PBMCs.

Germline assignment: CDR1 MDHEN and CDR2 SYDVKM. Trimming stripped 2 bases from V and 4 bases from J, with 14 bases between. This CDR3 region has 15 residues. Recovered participants had two consecutive negative NP/OP PCR tests, healthcare professional clearance, or symptom resolution. Authors' analysis steps: Amplification of reference gene primers provided the estimated nucleated cell counts. Repertoires were generated with immunoSEQ multiplex PCR, while TCRdb's copy carries only in-frame clones and drops some. D and trimming were read from the DNA, whereas the V and J calls and clone size are those reported in that table. The sample records a few hundred thousand clones, less than 90% being singletons.

The V call is TRBV28, the J call TRBJ1-2; D is possibly TRBD1 (6 bases). The receptor comes from a woman between 40 and 55 years old who had recovered from COVID-19. Sequenced input: PBMCs or T cells enriched from blood (not recorded which). The CDR3 nucleotides read TGTGCCAGCAGTTTAGGGGGGGGCGGACTCTATGGCTACACCTTC. Protein product: CASSLGGGGLYGYTF.